This T cell receptor beta chain was observed in a study of cytomegalovirus exposure and HLA in healthy donors. 60 Vbeta and 13 Jbeta primers were used in PCR. Sequencing was performed with immunoSEQ multiplex PCR; in TCRdb, only in-frame clones are kept and a portion is missing. The data hold about 190,000 clones, with around 75% observed a single time. CDR3 length: 17 amino acids. Per the germline V gene, CDR1 is LNHDA and CDR2 is SQIVND (reference sequence). Trimming cost V 1 base and J 5 bases, with 20 bases left between them. This clone appeared once. What it binds is unknown. The study's findings and limits: Specific recognition of CMV antigens was confirmed in vitro for a few chains (all CMV-associated). Relative to equally common others, HLA-associated TCR beta chains showed greater clonal expansion in a later analysis.

This clonotype originated in a woman in her 30s in good health and CMV-seropositive. The V and J genes are TRBV19 and TRBJ2-5; a possible D gene is TRBD1 (6 bases). Sequenced sample: PBMCs. The CDR3 loop is CASSIVGDTPVPETQYF. The CDR3 bases are TGTGCCAGTAGTATAGTGGGGGACACCCCTGTTCCGGAGACCCAGTACTTC.